The 2 T cell receptor beta chains below come from one sample, sequenced in a study of blood T cell repertoires in COVID-19. The repertoire was sequenced with immunoSEQ multiplex PCR; TCRdb's copy has only in-frame clones and lacks some. This table holds a few hundred thousand clones, around 82% found once. Material for sequencing was peripheral blood. The receptors here all came from a woman between 45 and 60 years old with acute or convalescent COVID-19.

The V gene is TRBV3-1 (or the pseudogene TRBV3-2), the J gene TRBJ1-3, with a possible D match to TRBD1 (5 bases). The CDR3 spans 17 residues. The germline V and J ends were trimmed by 4 bases and 4 bases, with 20 bases remaining between them. The germline CDR1 and CDR2 sequences are LGHDT and YNNKEL (reference sequence). CDR3 sequence reads: CASSLLEPGYKGNTIYF. The CDR3 DNA reads TGTGCCAGCAGCCTCCTTGAGCCAGGGTATAAAGGAAACACCATATATTTT.

This chain joins TRBV20-1 and TRBJ2-1; a weak D match, TRBD1 (6 bases). The CDR3 contains 11 residues. Trimming stripped 5 bases from V and 4 bases from J, with 6 bases between. CDR1 and CDR2 (germline): DFQATT, SNEGSKA (reference sequence). The CDR3 DNA reads TGCAGTGCTGGACAGTACAATGAGCAGTTCTTC. Encoded protein: CSAGQYNEQFF.